These 4 T cell receptor beta chains originate from one sample sequenced in a study of control samples from healthy donors and cancer patients. Assay used: immunoSEQ multiplex PCR; TCRdb lists only in-frame clones, some missing. In the table there are under 80,000 clones, roughly 84% of which are singletons. Material: blood. The source of these receptors is a man over 45 in good health.

This chain links TRBV6-5 with TRBJ2-1; 9 nucleotides line up with TRBD1. The V gene's germline CDR1 is MNHEY and CDR2 SVGAGI. The CDR3 is 15 amino acids. V was pared by 8 bases and J by 8 bases, with 13 bases of the junction left unmatched. The CDR3 nucleotides read TGTGCCAGCCGGATGGGAGGGACAGGGATCTATGAGCAGTTCTTC. Its translation: CASRMGGTGIYEQFF.

V is TRBV24-1 and J is TRBJ2-7; weak D call: TRBD2 (6 bases). V was pared by 0 bases and J by 9 bases, with 14 bases between. The CDR3 sequence is 14 residues long. Germline CDR1 KGHDR, CDR2 SFDVKD. The CDR3 DNA reads TGTGCCACCAGTGATTTGCAAACCGGGGGACGGCAGTACTTC. It translates to CATSDLQTGGRQYF.

The chain carries TRBV6-2 or TRBV6-3 and TRBJ2-1; D unresolved. This CDR3 contains 14 residues. Between the trimmed V and J ends, which lost 2 bases and 0 bases, there was a span of 5 bases. Germline V gives CDR1 MNHEY, CDR2 SVGEGT. The CDR3 spells CASSYDFSYNEQFF. CDR3 nucleotide sequence: TGTGCCAGCAGTTACGATTTCTCCTACAATGAGCAGTTCTTC.

This clone was seen a few times. The J gene is TRBJ1-3, the V gene TRBV4-2; D possibly corresponds to TRBD1 (6 bases). Germline V CDR1 and CDR2: LGHNA, YNFKEQ. The V end lost 0 bases, the J end lost 8 bases, and 14 bases lay between the germline ends. CDR3 length: 15 amino acids. CDR3 in DNA: TGTGCCAGCAGCCAAGATGATAGGGGGTCCGACACCATATATTTT. Amino acids: CASSQDDRGSDTIYF.